Below, 26 T cell receptor beta chains from the same sample are listed, as sequenced in a study of CD8 T cells in Susac syndrome. Random hexamers were used to reverse transcribe about 0.45 to 1 ug of RNA. TCRdb used MiXCR to reprocess the immunoSEQ multiplex PCR reads, holding one entry per CDR3 protein. The table records some 300,000 distinct CDR3 sequences, roughly 85% of them present only once. Specimen: CD8+ T cells from PBMCs. The receptors stem from a human donor with multiple sclerosis.

This clonotype was picked up one time. The chain employs TRBV29-1 and TRBJ2-1; no clear D. V lost 4 bases and J lost 3, with 13 bases in between. The CDR3 extends over 14 amino acids. Germline V gene lookup returns CDR1 SQVTM and CDR2 ANQGSEA. The CDR3 sequence is CSVGKWSYYNEQFF. DNA of the CDR3: TGCAGCGTTGGGAAGTGGAGCTACTACAATGAGCAGTTCTTC.

The DNA of the CDR3 is TGTGCCACCAGCAGAGGACTTGGACCCCAACCAGATGGCTACACCTTC. Translating it yields CATSRGLGPQPDGYTF. The rearrangement joins TRBV15 to TRBJ1-2; D remains ambiguous. V lost 1 base and J lost 6, with 18 bases in between. The CDR3 runs to 16 residues. The germline CDR1 and CDR2 sequences are LNHNV and YYDKDF (reference sequence).

V usage is TRBV5-4 and J usage is TRBJ2-5, with D possibly TRBD1 on 5 matching bases. The germline CDR1 and CDR2 sequences are SGHNT and YYREEE (reference sequence). Trimming left V 0 bases short and J 2 bases short, with 8 bases between. The CDR3 contains 14 residues. The CDR3, as DNA: TGTGCCAGCAGCTTGGAGGACACACAAGAGACCCAGTACTTC. Translated, it gives CASSLEDTQETQYF.

V usage is TRBV27 and J usage is TRBJ2-7; D is ambiguous. Trimming shortened V by 8 bases and J by 6 bases, and 29 bases separated the two germline ends. This CDR3 has 17 amino acids. CDR1 is MNHEY and CDR2 is SMNVEV in the germline V gene (reference sequence). The CDR3 bases are TGTGCCAGCTCCCCCCTGGGTGAGGCCATGCATCCCGCCGAGCAGTACTTC. This gives the protein CASSPLGEAMHPAEQYF.

V gene TRBV5-4 combines with J gene TRBJ2-3, with D possibly being TRBD2 (6 bases). Deletions cut 0 bases from V and 3 bases from J, with 8 bases between. The CDR3 has 14 amino acids. The germline V gene has CDR1 SGHNT and CDR2 YYREEE (reference sequence). The CDR3 nucleotides read TGTGCCAGCAGCTTGGGGCTAGCGACAGATACGCAGTATTTT. Translating it yields CASSLGLATDTQYF.

V is TRBV30 and J is TRBJ2-1; D is unclear. V lost 2 bases, J lost 9 bases, and 8 bases lay in between. Germline CDR1 reads GTSNPN; CDR2 reads SVGIG (reference sequence). This CDR3 spans 11 amino acids. The CDR3 sequence: CAWSLTVEQFF. Here the CDR3 DNA reads TGTGCCTGGAGTTTGACTGTTGAGCAGTTCTTC.

V and J are TRBV30 and TRBJ2-3; D uncertain. Germline assignment: CDR1 GTSNPN and CDR2 SVGIG (reference sequence). The ends were cut back, 2 bases at V and 0 bases at J, with 12 bases in the middle. This CDR3 has 15 residues. The CDR3: CAWSLRVQSTDTQYF. The CDR3 nucleotides read TGTGCCTGGAGTCTTCGTGTACAGAGCACAGATACGCAGTATTTT.

V usage is TRBV5-1 and J usage is TRBJ2-1, with 10 bases matching TRBD2. The germline V gene has CDR1 SGHRS and CDR2 YFSETQ. The CDR3 length is 16 residues. The trim removed 0 bases at V and 4 bases at J, leaving 4 bases unmatched. The CDR3 protein is CASSLDGLAAYNEQFF. CDR3 sequence (DNA): TGCGCCAGCAGCTTGGATGGACTAGCGGCGTACAATGAGCAGTTCTTC.

The V call is TRBV7-2, the J call TRBJ2-7, with 7 nucleotides matching TRBD1. This CDR3 region has 14 residues. Germline V gene lookup returns CDR1 SGHTA and CDR2 FQGNSA. Unmatched junction bases numbered 9, after V lost 5 bases and J lost 5 bases. The CDR3 DNA sequence: TGTGCCAGCAGCGTCGACCGGGACAGAAACGAGCAGTACTTC. Encoded protein: CASSVDRDRNEQYF.

The chain employs TRBV15 and TRBJ2-7; possibly TRBD1 or TRBD2 for D (5 bases each). CDR1 LNHNV and CDR2 YYDKDF come from the germline V gene (reference sequence). Trimming removed 1 base at V and 7 bases at J, with 17 bases between. This CDR3 has 15 amino acids. The CDR3 bases are TGTGCCACCAGCAGAGCGGGACCCCGAGGGTATGAGCAGTACTTC. Translated: CATSRAGPRGYEQYF.

The chain uses TRBV24-1 and TRBJ1-2; TRBD1 might be the D (5 bases). V was clipped by 5 bases and J by 4 bases, with 16 bases between them. The CDR3 sequence is 15 residues long. The germline gives CDR1 KGHDR, CDR2 SFDVKD. The CDR3 sequence is CATSGGSTGLYGYTF. In DNA, the CDR3 is TGTGCCACCAGTGGGGGATCTACAGGACTCTATGGCTACACCTTC.

The chain has TRBV27 and TRBJ2-1, with a possible D match to TRBD2 (6 bases). The CDR3 sequence is 15 residues long. Between the trimmed V and J ends, which lost 6 bases and 4 bases, there was a span of 16 bases. Germline assignment: CDR1 MNHEY and CDR2 SMNVEV (reference sequence). The CDR3 reads CASSPTGVLYNEQFF. The CDR3 DNA is TGTGCCAGCAGCCCTACGGGAGTCCTATACAATGAGCAGTTCTTC.

The rearrangement links TRBV19 to TRBJ2-7; the D gene could be TRBD1 or TRBD2 (5 bases each). The CDR3 runs to 14 residues. The V end lost 7 bases, the J end lost 6 bases, and 19 bases lay between the germline ends. From germline, CDR1 is LNHDA and CDR2 SQIVND (reference sequence). The CDR3 loop is CASNEGTAIAEQYF. The DNA of the CDR3 is TGTGCCAGTAACGAGGGGACCGCCATCGCCGAGCAGTACTTC.

The rearrangement uses TRBV15 and TRBJ2-2; 8 bases fit TRBD1. J gave up 7 bases and V 4 bases, and 5 bases lay outside the gene matches. Germline loops: CDR1 LNHNV, CDR2 YYDKDF (reference sequence). This CDR3 has 14 amino acids. This chain's CDR3 is CATSTQGAHGELFF. CDR3 coding DNA: TGTGCCACCAGCACTCAGGGGGCGCACGGGGAGCTGTTTTTT.

V gene TRBV30 combines with J gene TRBJ2-7; unclear D gene. The germline CDR1 and CDR2 sequences are GTSNPN and SVGIG (reference sequence). The CDR3 contains 14 residues. Trimming pared 2 bases from V and 2 bases from J, leaving 13 bases between. The CDR3: CAWSTGRYAYEQYF. CDR3 nucleotides: TGTGCCTGGAGTACTGGCAGATACGCCTACGAGCAGTACTTC.

The V and J genes are TRBV30 and TRBJ2-1; D ambiguous. Trimming cost V 3 bases and J 3 bases, with 6 bases left between them. The CDR3 contains 12 residues. The germline CDR1 and CDR2 sequences are GTSNPN and SVGIG (reference sequence). CDR3 DNA: TGTGCCTGGAGAGGAGACTACAATGAGCAGTTCTTC. Protein product: CAWRGDYNEQFF. The full variable domain, completed using reference TRBV30 and TRBJ2-1, is SQTIHQWPATLVQPVGSPLSLECTVEGTSNPNLYWYRQAAGRGLQLLFYSVGIGQISSEVPQNLSASRPQDRQFILSSKKLLLSDSGFYLCAWRGDYNEQFFGPGTRLTVL.

This sequence joins TRBV20-1 and TRBJ2-5; TRBD1 is a possible D gene (7 bases). V was cut by 0 bases and J by 1 base, with 21 bases left in between. Germline V gene data show CDR1 as DFQATT and CDR2 as SNEGSKA (reference sequence). The CDR3 is made up of 18 amino acids. The CDR3 DNA reads as TGCAGTGCTAGAGAAAAAGCGGAGGGGGCCCGATCCCAAGAGACCCAGTACTTC. Its translation is CSAREKAEGARSQETQYF.

The gene calls are TRBV29-1 and TRBJ1-2; 12 bases are shared with TRBD1. V was clipped by 4 bases and J by 4 bases; unmatched bases: 4. Germline loops: CDR1 SQVTM, CDR2 ANQGSEA. The CDR3 is made up of 14 amino acids. The CDR3 region has the DNA TGCAGCGTTGTGGGACAGGGGGCGTTCTATGGCTACACCTTC. It yields the protein CSVVGQGAFYGYTF.

The chain has TRBV27 and TRBJ2-7; TRBD2 agrees at 7 bases. Germline CDR1 is MNHEY and CDR2 is SMNVEV (reference sequence). The ends lost 0 bases at V and 0 bases at J; junction bases unmatched: 2. This CDR3 region has 15 residues. CDR3 loop: CASSLSGLGSYEQYF. CDR3 nucleotides: TGTGCCAGCAGTTTATCCGGACTAGGCTCCTACGAGCAGTACTTC.

The genes are TRBV6-2 or TRBV6-3 and TRBJ2-1; the D gene is possibly TRBD2 (5 bases). The germline V gene has CDR1 MNHEY and CDR2 SVGEGT. The V end was cut by 6 bases, the J end by 6 bases, with 27 bases between. The CDR3 has 18 amino acids. Here the CDR3 reads CASSLTADLLLGTNEQFF. The DNA for the CDR3 is TGTGCCAGCAGCCTTACAGCGGACCTCCTTTTGGGCACCAATGAGCAGTTCTTC.

The J gene is TRBJ1-6, the V gene TRBV20-1, with 9 bases lining up with TRBD1. The CDR3 spans 13 residues. Germline assignment: CDR1 DFQATT and CDR2 SNEGSKA (reference sequence). CDR3 nucleotides: TGCAGCGGGGGACAGGGAGCGTATTCACCCCTCCACTTT. Amino acids: CSGGQGAYSPLHF.

The V and J genes are TRBV6-2 or TRBV6-3 and TRBJ1-5, with D perhaps matching TRBD1 (6 bases). V lost 8 bases to trimming and J lost 4 bases, with 21 bases between them. Germline CDR1 MNHEY, CDR2 SVGEGT. The length of the CDR3 is 16 residues. CDR3 in DNA: TGTGCCAGCCACGTCGGGCTCCGGACAGTAAATCAGCCCCAGCATTTT. Its translation: CASHVGLRTVNQPQHF.

This clonotype was detected once. The chain recombines TRBV28 with TRBJ2-2, with a possible D match to TRBD1 (6 bases). The length of the CDR3 is 14 residues. Trimming removed 8 bases from V and 5 bases from J, with 15 bases in between. CDR1 and CDR2 (germline): MDHEN, SYDVKM. The CDR3 coding sequence is TGTGCCAGCGGAGGACAGTCGTTGACCGGGGAGCTGTTTTTT. Translation: CASGGQSLTGELFF.

This clonotype was counted once. The V and J genes are TRBV6-1 and TRBJ2-2; 9 bases fit TRBD2. There are 15 residues in the CDR3. Germline CDR1 and CDR2: MNHNS and SASEGT. The V gene end was trimmed by 6 bases and the J gene end by 6 bases; junction bases not matched to a gene: 8. The CDR3 spells CASRRVAGAPGELFF. DNA for the CDR3: TGTGCCAGCAGGAGGGTAGCGGGAGCCCCCGGGGAGCTGTTTTTT.

The chain couples TRBV2 to TRBJ1-5, with D perhaps TRBD1 (6 bases). The germline V gene has CDR1 SNHLY and CDR2 FYNNEI. Trimming stripped 2 bases from V and 11 bases from J, with 13 bases between. The CDR3 covers 13 residues. The CDR3 sequence is CASSEQGLRAQHF. The CDR3 nucleotides are TGTGCCAGCAGTGAACAGGGGTTACGGGCCCAGCATTTT. Variable domain in full (rest from reference TRBV2 and TRBJ1-5): EPEVTQTPSHQVTQMGQEVILRCVPISNHLYFYWYRQILGQKVEFLVSFYNNEISEKSEIFDDQFSVERPDGSNFTLKIRSTKLEDSAMYFCASSEQGLRAQHFGDGTRLSIL.

The chain employs TRBV5-5 and TRBJ2-7; TRBD2 is a possible D gene (5 bases). V was pared by 1 base and J by 2 bases, with 10 bases between. CDR1 is SGHKS, CDR2 YYEKEE, per germline (reference sequence). The CDR3 contains 14 residues. The CDR3, as DNA: TGTGCCAGCAGCTTGCCGGACTTGGCCTACGAGCAGTACTTC. This codes for CASSLPDLAYEQYF.